This TCR beta chain was sequenced in a study of blood T cells in healthy people across ages. Together with a sample-barcoded 5' primer, a J-beta primer mix was included in a second PCR lasting about 6 to 11 cycles. Via MiXCR, TCRdb re-called the 5' RACE reads, giving one row per CDR3 protein. The sample holds roughly 900,000 distinct CDR3 sequences, around 26% seen once. Many counts were recorded for this clonotype. V gave up 4 bases and J gave up 4 bases, with 5 bases separating them. The germline V gene has CDR1 SQVTM and CDR2 ANQGSEA. The CDR3 is 11 residues long. This chain connects TRBV29-1 to TRBJ2-1; D remains ambiguous. The origin of this receptor is a woman at least 80 years old in good health. Sequenced material: blood. CDR3 DNA: TGCAGCGTTGGGGGTTACAATGAGCAGTTCTTC. Translating it yields CSVGGYNEQFF.